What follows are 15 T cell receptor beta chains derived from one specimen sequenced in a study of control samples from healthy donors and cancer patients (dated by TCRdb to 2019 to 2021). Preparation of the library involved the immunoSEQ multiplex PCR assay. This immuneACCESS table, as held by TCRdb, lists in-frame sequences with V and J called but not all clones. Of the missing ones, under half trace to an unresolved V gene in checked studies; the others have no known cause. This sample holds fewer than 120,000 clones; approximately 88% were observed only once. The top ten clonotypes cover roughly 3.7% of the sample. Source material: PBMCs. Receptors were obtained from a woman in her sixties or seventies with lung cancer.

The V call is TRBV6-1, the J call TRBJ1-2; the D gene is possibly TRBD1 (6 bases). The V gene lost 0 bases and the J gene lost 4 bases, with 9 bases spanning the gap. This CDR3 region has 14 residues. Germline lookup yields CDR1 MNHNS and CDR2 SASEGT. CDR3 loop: CASSEATGLYGYTF. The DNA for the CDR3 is TGTGCCAGCAGTGAAGCTACAGGGCTCTATGGCTACACCTTC.

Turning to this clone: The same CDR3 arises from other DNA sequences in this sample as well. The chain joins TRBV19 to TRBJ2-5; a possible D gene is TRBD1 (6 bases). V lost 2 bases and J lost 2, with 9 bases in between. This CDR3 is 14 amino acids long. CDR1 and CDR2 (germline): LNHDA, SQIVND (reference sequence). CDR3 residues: CASSISGVQETQYF. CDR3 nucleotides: TGTGCCAGTAGTATATCAGGGGTACAAGAGACCCAGTACTTC.

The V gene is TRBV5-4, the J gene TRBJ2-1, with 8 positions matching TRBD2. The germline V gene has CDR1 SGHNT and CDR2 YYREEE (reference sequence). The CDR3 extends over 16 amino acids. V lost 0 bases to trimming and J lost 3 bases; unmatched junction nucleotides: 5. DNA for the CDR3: TGTGCCAGCAGCTTGGAGGGAAGCGGGAGCTACAATGAGCAGTTCTTC. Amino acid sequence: CASSLEGSGSYNEQFF.

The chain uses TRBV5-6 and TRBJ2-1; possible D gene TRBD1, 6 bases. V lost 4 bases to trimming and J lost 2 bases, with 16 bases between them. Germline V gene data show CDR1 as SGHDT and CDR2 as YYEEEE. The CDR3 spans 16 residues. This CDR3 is CASSPTGSTAYNEQFF. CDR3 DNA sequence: TGTGCCAGCAGCCCAACAGGGTCGACCGCCTACAATGAGCAGTTCTTC.

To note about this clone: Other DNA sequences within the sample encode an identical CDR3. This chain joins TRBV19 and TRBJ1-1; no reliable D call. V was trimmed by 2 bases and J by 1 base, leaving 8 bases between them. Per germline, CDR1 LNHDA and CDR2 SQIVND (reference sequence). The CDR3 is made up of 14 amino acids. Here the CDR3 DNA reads TGTGCCAGTAGTATAACCGGCACGAACACTGAAGCTTTCTTT. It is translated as CASSITGTNTEAFF.

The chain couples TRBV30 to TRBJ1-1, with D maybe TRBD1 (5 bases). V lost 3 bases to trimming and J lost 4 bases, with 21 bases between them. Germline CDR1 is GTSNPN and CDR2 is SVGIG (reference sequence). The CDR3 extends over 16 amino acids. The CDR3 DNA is TGTGCCTGGAGATCCATCCTGGGCGGCGGGGGCACTGAAGCTTTCTTT. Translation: CAWRSILGGGGTEAFF.

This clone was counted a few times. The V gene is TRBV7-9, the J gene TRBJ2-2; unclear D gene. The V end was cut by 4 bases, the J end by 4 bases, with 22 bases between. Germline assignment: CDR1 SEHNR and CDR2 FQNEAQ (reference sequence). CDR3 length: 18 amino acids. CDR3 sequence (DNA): TGTGCCAGCAGCTCCATCCCAGGAAGGAGCGAAGGCACCGGGGAGCTGTTTTTT. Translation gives CASSSIPGRSEGTGELFF. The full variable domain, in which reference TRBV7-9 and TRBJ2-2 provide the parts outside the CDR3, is DTGVSQNPRHKITKRGQNVTFRCDPISEHNRLYWYRQTLGQGPEFLTYFQNEAQLEKSRLLSDRFSAERPKGSFSTLEIQRTEQGDSAMYLCASSSIPGRSEGTGELFFGEGSRLTVL.

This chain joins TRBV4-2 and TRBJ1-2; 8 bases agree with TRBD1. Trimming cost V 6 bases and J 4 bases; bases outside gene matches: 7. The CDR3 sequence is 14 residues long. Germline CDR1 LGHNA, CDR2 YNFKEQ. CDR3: CASRTGDIAYGYTF. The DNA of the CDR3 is TGTGCCAGCAGGACAGGGGATATCGCCTATGGCTACACCTTC.

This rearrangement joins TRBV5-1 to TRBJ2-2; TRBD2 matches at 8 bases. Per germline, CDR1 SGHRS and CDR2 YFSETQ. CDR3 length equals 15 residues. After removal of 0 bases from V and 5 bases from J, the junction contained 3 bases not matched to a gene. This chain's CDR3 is CASSLAAGGTGELFF. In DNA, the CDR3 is TGCGCCAGCAGCTTGGCGGCGGGAGGAACCGGGGAGCTGTTTTTT.

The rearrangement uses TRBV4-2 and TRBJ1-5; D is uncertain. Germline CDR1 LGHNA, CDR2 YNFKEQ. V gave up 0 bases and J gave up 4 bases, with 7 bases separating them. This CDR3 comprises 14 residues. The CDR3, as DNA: TGTGCCAGCAGCCAAGAGGTTAGAAATCAGCCCCAGCATTTT. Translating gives CASSQEVRNQPQHF.

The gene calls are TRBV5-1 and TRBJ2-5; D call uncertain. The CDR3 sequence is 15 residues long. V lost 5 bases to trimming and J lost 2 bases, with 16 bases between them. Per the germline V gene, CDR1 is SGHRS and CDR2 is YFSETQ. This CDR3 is CASSFHIPQQETQYF. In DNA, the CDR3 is TGCGCCAGCAGTTTTCACATTCCACAGCAAGAGACCCAGTACTTC.

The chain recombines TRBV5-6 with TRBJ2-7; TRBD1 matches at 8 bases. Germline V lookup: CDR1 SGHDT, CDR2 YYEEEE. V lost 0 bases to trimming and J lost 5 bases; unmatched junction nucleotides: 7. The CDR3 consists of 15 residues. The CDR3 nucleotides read TGTGCCAGCAGCTTGGATCAGGGGGCAGGAAACGAGCAGTACTTC. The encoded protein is CASSLDQGAGNEQYF.

CDR3: CASSPIRPGPDSYEQYF. Here the CDR3 DNA reads TGTGCCAGCAGTCCAATCCGACCAGGGCCTGATTCCTACGAGCAGTACTTC. The V and J genes are TRBV6-6 and TRBJ2-7; TRBD1 might be the D (5 bases). Germline CDR1 MNHNY, CDR2 SVGAGI (reference sequence). V dropped 5 bases and J dropped 1 base, with 21 bases sitting between them. The CDR3 spans 17 residues.

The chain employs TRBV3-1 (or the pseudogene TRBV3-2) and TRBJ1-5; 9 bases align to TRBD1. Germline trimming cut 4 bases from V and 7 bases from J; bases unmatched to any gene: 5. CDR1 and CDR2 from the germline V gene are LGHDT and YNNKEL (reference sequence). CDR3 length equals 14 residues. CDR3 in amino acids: CASSPTGGGQPQHF. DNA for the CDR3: TGTGCCAGCAGCCCTACAGGGGGCGGGCAGCCCCAGCATTTT.

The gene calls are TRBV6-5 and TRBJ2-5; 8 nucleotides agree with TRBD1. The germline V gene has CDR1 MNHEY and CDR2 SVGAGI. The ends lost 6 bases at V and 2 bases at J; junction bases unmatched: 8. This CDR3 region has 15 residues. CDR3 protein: CASSRGQGIQETQYF. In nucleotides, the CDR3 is TGTGCCAGCAGCCGAGGACAGGGAATTCAAGAGACCCAGTACTTC.